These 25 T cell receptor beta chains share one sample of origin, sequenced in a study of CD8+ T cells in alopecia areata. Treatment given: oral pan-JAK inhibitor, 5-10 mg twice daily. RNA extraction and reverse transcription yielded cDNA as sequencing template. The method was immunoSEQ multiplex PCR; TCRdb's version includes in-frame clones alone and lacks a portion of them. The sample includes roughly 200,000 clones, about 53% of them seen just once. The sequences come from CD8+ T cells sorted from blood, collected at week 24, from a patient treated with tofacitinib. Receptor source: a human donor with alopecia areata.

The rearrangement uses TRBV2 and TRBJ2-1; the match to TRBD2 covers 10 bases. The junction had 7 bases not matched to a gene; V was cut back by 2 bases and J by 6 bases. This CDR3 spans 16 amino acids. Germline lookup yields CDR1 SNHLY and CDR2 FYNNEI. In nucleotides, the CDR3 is TGTGCCAGCAGTGAACCTAGCGGGGGAACGACCAATGAGCAGTTCTTC. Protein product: CASSEPSGGTTNEQFF.

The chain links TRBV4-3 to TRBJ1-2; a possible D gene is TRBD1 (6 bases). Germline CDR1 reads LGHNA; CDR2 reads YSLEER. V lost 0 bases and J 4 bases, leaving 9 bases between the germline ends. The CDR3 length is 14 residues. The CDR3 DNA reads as TGCGCCAGCAGCCAAGAGGACAGTCTCTATGGCTACACCTTC. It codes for CASSQEDSLYGYTF.

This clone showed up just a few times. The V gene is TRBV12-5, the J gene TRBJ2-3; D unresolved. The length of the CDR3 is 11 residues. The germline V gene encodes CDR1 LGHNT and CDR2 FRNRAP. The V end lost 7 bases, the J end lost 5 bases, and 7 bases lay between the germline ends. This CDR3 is CASALGDTQYF. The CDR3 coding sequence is TGTGCTAGTGCCCTCGGAGATACGCAGTATTTT.

The CDR3 DNA reads TGTGCCAGCATAAGAGACAGGGGGTTTCTTTCACCCCTCCACTTT. Protein sequence: CASIRDRGFLSPLHF. The rearrangement links TRBV6-6 to TRBJ1-6; 9 bases line up with TRBD1. The germline V gene encodes CDR1 MNHNY and CDR2 SVGAGI (reference sequence). The V and J ends lost 7 bases and 9 bases, in that order; junction bases with no gene match: 10. The CDR3 is 15 amino acids.

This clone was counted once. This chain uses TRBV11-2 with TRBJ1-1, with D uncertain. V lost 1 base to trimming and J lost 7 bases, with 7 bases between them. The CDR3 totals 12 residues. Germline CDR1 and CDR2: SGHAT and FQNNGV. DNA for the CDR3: TGTGCCAGCAGCTTAGGACTTTTTGAAGCTTTCTTT. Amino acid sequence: CASSLGLFEAFF.

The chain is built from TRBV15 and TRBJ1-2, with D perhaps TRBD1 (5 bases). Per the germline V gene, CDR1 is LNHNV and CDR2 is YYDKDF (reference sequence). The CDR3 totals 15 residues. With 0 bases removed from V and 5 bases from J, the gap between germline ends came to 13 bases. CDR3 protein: CATSRDGQGPYGYTF. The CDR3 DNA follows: TGTGCCACCAGCAGAGATGGACAAGGCCCTTATGGCTACACCTTC.

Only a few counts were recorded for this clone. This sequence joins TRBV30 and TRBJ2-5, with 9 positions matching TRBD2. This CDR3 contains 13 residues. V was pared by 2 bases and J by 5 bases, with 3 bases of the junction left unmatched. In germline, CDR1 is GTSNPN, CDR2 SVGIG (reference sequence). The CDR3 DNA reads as TGTGCCTGGAGTTGGGCGGGAGGGGAGACCCAGTACTTC. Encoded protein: CAWSWAGGETQYF.

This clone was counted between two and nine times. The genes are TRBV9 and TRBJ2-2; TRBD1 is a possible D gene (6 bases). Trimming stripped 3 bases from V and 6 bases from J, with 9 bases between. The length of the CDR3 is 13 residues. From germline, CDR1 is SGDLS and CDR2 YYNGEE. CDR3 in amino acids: CASSDGQSGELFF. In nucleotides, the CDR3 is TGTGCCAGCAGCGACGGACAGTCCGGGGAGCTGTTTTTT.

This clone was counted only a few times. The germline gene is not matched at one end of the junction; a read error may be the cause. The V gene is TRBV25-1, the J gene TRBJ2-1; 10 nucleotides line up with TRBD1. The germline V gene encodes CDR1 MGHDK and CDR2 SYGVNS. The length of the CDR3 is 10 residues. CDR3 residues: CASHGQGVIF. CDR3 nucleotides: TGTGCCAGCCATGGACAGGGGGTAATCTTC.

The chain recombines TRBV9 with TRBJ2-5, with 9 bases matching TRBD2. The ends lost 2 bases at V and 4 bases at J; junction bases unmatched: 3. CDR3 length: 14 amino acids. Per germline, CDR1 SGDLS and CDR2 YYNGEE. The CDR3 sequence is CASSVSSGVETQYF. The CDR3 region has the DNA TGTGCCAGCAGCGTCTCTAGCGGGGTAGAGACCCAGTACTTC.

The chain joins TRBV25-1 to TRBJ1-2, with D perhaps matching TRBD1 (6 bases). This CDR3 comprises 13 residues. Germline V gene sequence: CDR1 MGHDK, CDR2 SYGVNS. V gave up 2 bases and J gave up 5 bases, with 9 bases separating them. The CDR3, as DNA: TGTGCCAGCAGTGAAGGAGGGGGTTATGGCTACACCTTC. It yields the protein CASSEGGGYGYTF.

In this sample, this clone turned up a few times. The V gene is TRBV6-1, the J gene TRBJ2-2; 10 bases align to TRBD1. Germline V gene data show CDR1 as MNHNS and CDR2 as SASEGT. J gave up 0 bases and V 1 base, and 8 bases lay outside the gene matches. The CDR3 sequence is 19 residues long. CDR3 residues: CASSEEVYDRGPNTGELFF. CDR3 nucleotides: TGTGCCAGCAGTGAAGAGGTCTACGACAGGGGGCCGAACACCGGGGAGCTGTTTTTT.

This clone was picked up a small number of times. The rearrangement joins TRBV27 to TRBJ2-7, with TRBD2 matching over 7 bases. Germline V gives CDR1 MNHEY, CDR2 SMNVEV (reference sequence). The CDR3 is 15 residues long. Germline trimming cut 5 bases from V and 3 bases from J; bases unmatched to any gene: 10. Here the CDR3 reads CASSPNWGEGYEQYF. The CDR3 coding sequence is TGTGCCAGCAGTCCGAATTGGGGGGAGGGCTACGAGCAGTACTTC.

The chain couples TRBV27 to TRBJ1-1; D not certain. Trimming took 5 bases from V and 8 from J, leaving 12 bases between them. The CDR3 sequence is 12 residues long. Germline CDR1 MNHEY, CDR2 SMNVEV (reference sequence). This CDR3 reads CASSTTGVEAFF. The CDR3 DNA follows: TGTGCCAGCAGTACAACGGGAGTAGAAGCTTTCTTT.

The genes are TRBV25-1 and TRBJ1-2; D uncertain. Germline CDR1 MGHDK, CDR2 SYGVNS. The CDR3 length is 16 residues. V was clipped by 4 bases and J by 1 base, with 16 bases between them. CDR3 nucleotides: TGTGCCAGCAGTGGATACGCGGCAGATAATAACTATGGCTACACCTTC. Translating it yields CASSGYAADNNYGYTF.

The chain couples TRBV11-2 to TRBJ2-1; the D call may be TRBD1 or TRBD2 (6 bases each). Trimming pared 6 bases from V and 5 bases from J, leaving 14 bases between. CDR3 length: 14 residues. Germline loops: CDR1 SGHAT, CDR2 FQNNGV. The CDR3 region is CASRLGGGNNEQFF. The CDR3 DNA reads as TGTGCCAGCAGGCTCGGGGGCGGAAACAATGAGCAGTTCTTC.

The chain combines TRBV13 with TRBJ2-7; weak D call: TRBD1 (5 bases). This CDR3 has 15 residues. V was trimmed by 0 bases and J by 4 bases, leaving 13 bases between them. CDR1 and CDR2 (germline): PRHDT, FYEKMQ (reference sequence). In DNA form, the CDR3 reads TGTGCCAGCAGCTTAGGAAATAGGGGAATTTACGAGCAGTACTTC. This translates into CASSLGNRGIYEQYF. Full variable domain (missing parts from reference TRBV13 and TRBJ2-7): AAGVIQSPRHLIKEKRETATLKCYPIPRHDTVYWYQQGPGQDPQFLISFYEKMQSDKGSIPDRFSAQQFSDYHSELNMSSLELGDSALYFCASSLGNRGIYEQYFGPGTRLTVT.

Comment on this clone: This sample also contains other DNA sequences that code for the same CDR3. The CDR3 nucleotides are TGTGCCAGCAGTCCCCAGGGGGGGAGCTACGAGCAGTACTTC. It is translated as CASSPQGGSYEQYF. This chain uses TRBV6-5 with TRBJ2-7; D may correspond to TRBD1 or TRBD2 (7 bases each). The length of the CDR3 is 14 residues. Germline CDR1 is MNHEY and CDR2 is SVGAGI. Trimming pared 5 bases from V and 3 bases from J, leaving 14 bases between.

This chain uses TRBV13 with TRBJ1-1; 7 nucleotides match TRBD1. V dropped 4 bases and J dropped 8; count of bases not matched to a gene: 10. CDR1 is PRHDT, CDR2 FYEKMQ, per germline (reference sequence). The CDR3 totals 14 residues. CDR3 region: CASSSRTGGREAFF. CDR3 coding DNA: TGTGCCAGCAGCTCGCGGACAGGTGGGAGGGAAGCTTTCTTT.

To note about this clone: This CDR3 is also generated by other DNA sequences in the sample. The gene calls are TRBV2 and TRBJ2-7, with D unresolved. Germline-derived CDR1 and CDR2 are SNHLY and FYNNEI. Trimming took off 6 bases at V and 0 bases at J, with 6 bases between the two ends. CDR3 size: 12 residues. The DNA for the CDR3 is TGTGCCAGCAGCGGCAGCTCCTACGAGCAGTACTTC. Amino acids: CASSGSSYEQYF.

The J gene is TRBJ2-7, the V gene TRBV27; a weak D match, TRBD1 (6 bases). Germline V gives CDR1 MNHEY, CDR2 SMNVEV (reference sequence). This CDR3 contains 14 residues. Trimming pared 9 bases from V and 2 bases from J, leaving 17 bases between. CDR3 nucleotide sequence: TGTGCCAGTTCAGACAGGAGTAGGACCTACGAGCAGTACTTC. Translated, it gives CASSDRSRTYEQYF.

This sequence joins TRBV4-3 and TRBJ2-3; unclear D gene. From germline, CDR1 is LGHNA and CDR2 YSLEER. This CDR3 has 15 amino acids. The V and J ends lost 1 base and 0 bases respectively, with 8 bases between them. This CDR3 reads CASSQAYSSTDTQYF. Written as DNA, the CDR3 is TGCGCCAGCAGCCAAGCCTATTCTAGCACAGATACGCAGTATTTT.

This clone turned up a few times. CDR3 nucleotides: TGTGCCAGCAGGACGACTAGCGGCGAGCAGTACTTC. It translates to CASRTTSGEQYF. V and J are TRBV2 and TRBJ2-7; 9 bases agree with TRBD2. J was trimmed by 6 bases and V by 6 bases; bases with no gene match: 3. Germline CDR1 SNHLY, CDR2 FYNNEI. The CDR3 length is 12 residues. The full variable domain, rest sourced from reference TRBV2 and TRBJ2-7, is EPEVTQTPSHQVTQMGQEVILRCVPISNHLYFYWYRQILGQKVEFLVSFYNNEISEKSEIFDDQFSVERPDGSNFTLKIRSTKLEDSAMYFCASRTTSGEQYFGPGTRLTVT.

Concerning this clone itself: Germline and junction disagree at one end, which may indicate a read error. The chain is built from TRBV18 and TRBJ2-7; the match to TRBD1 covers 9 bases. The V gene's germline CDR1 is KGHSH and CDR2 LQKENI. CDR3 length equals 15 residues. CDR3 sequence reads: CASSPPGQGAYEQYF. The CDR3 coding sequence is TGTGCCAGCTCTCCACCGGGACAGGGCGCCTACGAGCAGTACTTC. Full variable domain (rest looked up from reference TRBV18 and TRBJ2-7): NAGVMQNPRHLVRRRGQEARLRCSPMKGHSHVYWYRQLPEEGLKFMVYLQKENIIDESGMPKERFSAEFPKEGPSILRIQQVVRGDSAAYFCASSPPGQGAYEQYFGPGTRLTVT.

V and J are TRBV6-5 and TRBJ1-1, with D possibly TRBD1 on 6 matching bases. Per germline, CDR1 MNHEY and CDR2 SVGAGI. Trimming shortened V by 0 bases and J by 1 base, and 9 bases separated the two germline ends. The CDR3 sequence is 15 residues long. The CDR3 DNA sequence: TGTGCCAGCAGTTACTCAGGGGGGACGAACACTGAAGCTTTCTTT. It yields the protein CASSYSGGTNTEAFF.